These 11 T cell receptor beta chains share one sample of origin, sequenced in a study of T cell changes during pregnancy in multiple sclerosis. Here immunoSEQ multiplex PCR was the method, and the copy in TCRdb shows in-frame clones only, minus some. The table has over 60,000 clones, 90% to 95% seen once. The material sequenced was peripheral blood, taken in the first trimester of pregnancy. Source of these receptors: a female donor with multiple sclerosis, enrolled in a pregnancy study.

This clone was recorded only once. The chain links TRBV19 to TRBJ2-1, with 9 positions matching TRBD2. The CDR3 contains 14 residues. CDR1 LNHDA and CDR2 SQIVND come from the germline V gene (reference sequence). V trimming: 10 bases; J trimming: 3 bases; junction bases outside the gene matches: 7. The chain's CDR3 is CATSTSGVYNEQFF. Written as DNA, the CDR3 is TGTGCCACCTCGACTAGCGGAGTCTACAATGAGCAGTTCTTC. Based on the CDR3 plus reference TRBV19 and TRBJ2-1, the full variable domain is DGGITQSPKYLFRKEGQNVTLSCEQNLNHDAMYWYRQDPGQGLRLIYYSQIVNDFQKGDIAEGYSVSREKKESFPLTVTSAQKNPTAFYLCATSTSGVYNEQFFGPGTRLTVL.

CDR3 nucleotides: TGCGCCAGCAGTCAGACAGAAACTAACTATGGCTACACCTTC. Translation gives CASSQTETNYGYTF. The chain uses TRBV23-1 and TRBJ1-2; D perhaps matches TRBD1 (5 bases). TRBV23-1 counts as an open reading frame of uncertain function. The V end lost 3 bases, the J end lost 0 bases, and 8 bases lay between the germline ends. CDR3 length: 14 residues.

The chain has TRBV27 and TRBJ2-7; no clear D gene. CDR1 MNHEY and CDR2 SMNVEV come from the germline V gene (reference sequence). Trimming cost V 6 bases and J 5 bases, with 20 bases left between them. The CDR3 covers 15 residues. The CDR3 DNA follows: TGTGCCAGCAGCTATAACAGAGCCCTCCCCGACGAGCAGTACTTC. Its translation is CASSYNRALPDEQYF.

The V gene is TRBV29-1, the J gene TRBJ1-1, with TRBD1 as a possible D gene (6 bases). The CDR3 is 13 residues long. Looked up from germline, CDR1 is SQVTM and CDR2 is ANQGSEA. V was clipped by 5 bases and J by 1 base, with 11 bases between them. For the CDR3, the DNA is TGCAGCGTTTCTGGACAGAAGAACACTGAAGCTTTCTTT. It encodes CSVSGQKNTEAFF. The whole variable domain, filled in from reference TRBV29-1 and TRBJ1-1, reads SAVISQKPSRDICQRGTSLTIQCQVDSQVTMMFWYRQQPGQSLTLIATANQGSEATYESGFVIDKFPISRPNLTFSTLTVSNMSPEDSSIYLCSVSGQKNTEAFFGQGTRLTVV.

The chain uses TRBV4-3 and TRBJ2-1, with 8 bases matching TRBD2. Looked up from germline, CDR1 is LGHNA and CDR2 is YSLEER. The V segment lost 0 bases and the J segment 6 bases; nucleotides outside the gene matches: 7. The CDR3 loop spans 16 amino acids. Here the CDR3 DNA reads TGCGCCAGCAGCCAAGAGGTAAAGCGGGGGCCCAATGAGCAGTTCTTC. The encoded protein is CASSQEVKRGPNEQFF.

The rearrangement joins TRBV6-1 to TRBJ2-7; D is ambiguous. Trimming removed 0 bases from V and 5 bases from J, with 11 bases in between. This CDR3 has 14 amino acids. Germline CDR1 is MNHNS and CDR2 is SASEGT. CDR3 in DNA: TGTGCCAGCAGTGAAGCCCGAGCCTTTAACGAGCAGTACTTC. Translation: CASSEARAFNEQYF.

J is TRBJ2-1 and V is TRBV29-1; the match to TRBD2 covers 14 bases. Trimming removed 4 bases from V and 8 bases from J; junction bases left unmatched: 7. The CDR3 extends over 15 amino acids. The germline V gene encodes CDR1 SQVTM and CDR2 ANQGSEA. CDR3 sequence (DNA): TGCAGCGTTGGGGGACTAGCGGGAGAAATGTATGAGCAGTTCTTC. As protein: CSVGGLAGEMYEQFF.

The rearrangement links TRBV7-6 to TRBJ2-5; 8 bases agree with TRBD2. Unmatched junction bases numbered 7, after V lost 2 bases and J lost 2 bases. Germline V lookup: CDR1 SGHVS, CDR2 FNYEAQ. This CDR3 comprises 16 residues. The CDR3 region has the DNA TGTGCCAGCAGCTTACCTACTAGCGGCATGCAAGAGACCCAGTACTTC. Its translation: CASSLPTSGMQETQYF.

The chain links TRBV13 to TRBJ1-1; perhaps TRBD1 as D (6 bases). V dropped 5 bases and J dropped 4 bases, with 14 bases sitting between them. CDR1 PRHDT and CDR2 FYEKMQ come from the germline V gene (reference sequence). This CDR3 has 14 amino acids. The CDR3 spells CASSLRLGGTEAFF. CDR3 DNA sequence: TGTGCCAGCAGCCTCCGCCTAGGGGGCACTGAAGCTTTCTTT. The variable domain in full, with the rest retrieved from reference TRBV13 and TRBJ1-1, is AAGVIQSPRHLIKEKRETATLKCYPIPRHDTVYWYQQGPGQDPQFLISFYEKMQSDKGSIPDRFSAQQFSDYHSELNMSSLELGDSALYFCASSLRLGGTEAFFGQGTRLTVV.

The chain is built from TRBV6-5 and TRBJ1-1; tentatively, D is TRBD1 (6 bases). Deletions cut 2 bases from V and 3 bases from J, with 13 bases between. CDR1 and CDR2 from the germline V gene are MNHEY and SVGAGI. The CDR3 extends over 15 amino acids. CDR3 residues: CASSYGLGADTEAFF. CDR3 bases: TGTGCCAGCAGTTACGGTCTGGGGGCAGACACTGAAGCTTTCTTT.

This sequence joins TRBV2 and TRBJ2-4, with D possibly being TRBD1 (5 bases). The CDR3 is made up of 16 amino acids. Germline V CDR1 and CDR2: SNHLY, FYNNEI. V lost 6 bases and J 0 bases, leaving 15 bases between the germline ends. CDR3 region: CASRPIKGVAKNIQYF. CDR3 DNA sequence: TGTGCCAGCAGGCCCATCAAAGGGGTAGCCAAAAACATTCAGTACTTC.